This T cell receptor (beta chain) was observed in a study of blood T cell repertoires in COVID-19. Study information: Sources were T cells, B-cell-depleted T cells, or PBMCs; the material itself was cDNA or gDNA.

This table comes from immunoSEQ multiplex PCR, and its TCRdb copy is limited to in-frame clones, with some not included. The top ten hold approximately 20% of the sample, which has 60,000 to 75,000 clones, 65% to 90% seen once. Trimming left V 6 bases short and J 0 bases short, with 8 bases between. Germline loops: CDR1 SQVTM, CDR2 ANQGSEA. This CDR3 has 12 residues. This rearrangement joins TRBV29-1 to TRBJ1-1; D is ambiguous. The source of this sequence is a human donor in a cohort sampled during active COVID-19. The specimen sequenced was peripheral blood. The CDR3 region is CSVVTVNTEAFF. The CDR3 bases are TGCAGCGTAGTAACGGTGAACACTGAAGCTTTCTTT.